This TCR beta chain was sequenced during a study of identical twins. Findings and limits, study-wide: For monozygotic twins, models underestimated out-of-frame TCR alpha sharing.

TCRdb ran MiXCR on the 5' RACE reads and lists one entry per CDR3 protein. The sample has 1.5 million to 2 million distinct CDR3 sequences; under 35% are singletons. This clonotype was seen a few times. Its matching antigen is unknown. Trimming took 6 bases from V and 3 from J; bases not matched to a gene: 2. This CDR3 has 13 residues. This chain links TRBV12-3 or TRBV12-4 with TRBJ1-1; 9 bases are shared with TRBD1. Source material: cord blood. The receptor was derived from a newborn girl in good health. The CDR3 DNA is TGTGCCAGCAGGGACAGGGGCGACACTGAAGCTTTCTTT. The encoded protein is CASRDRGDTEAFF.